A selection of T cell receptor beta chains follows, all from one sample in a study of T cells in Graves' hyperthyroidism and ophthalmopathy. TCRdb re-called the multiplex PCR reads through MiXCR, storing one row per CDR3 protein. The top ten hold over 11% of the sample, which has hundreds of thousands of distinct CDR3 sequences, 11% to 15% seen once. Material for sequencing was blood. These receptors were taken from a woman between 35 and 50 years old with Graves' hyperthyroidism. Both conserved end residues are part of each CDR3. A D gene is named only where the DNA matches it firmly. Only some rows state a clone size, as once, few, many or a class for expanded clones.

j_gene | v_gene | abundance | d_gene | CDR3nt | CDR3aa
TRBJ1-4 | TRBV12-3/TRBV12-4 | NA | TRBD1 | TGTGCCAGCAGTAGGATGACAGGGGCATTTGAAAAACTGTTTTTT | CASSRMTGAFEKLFF
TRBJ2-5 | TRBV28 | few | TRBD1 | TGTGCCAGCAGTTCCGGGACAGAGCAAGAGACCCAGTACTTC | CASSSGTEQETQYF
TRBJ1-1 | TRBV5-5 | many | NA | TGTGCCAGCAGCCCGCCGACTGGCAGGCTCACTGAAGCTTTCTTT | CASSPPTGRLTEAFF
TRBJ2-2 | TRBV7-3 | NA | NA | TGTGCCAGCAGCTTAAGTCTAGCCGGGTCGGGGGAGCTGTTTTTT | CASSLSLAGSGELFF
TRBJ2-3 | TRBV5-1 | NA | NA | TGCGCCAGCAGCTTGGTCTCCCCTAGCACAGATACGCAGTATTTT | CASSLVSPSTDTQYF
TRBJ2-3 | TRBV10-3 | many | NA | TGTGCCATCAACGAACCAGGAGAAACGCAGTATTTT | CAINEPGETQYF
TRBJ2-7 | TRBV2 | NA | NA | TGTGCCAGCAGTTTCGGACAGGGCGGGGGATACGAGCAGTACTTC | CASSFGQGGGYEQYF
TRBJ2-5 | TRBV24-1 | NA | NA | TGTGCCACCAGTGATGCCCTGACAGAATCGATGTACTTC | CATSDALTESMYF
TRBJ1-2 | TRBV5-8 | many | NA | TGTGCCAGCAGCAAGTGGACCGCAGAATATGGCTACACCTTC | CASSKWTAEYGYTF
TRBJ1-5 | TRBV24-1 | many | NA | TGTGCCACCAGTGATCCGAGCCAGGGCAATCAGCCCCAGCATTTT | CATSDPSQGNQPQHF
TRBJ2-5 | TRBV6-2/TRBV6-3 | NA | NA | TGTGCCAGCAGTCCCCCTACAAGTCTGGGCGTAGAGACCCAGTACTTC | CASSPPTSLGVETQYF
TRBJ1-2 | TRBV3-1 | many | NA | TGTGCCAGCAGCCAAGTACGGAACCTCTATGGCTACACCTTC | CASSQVRNLYGYTF
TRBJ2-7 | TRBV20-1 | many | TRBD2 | TGCAGTGCTAGAGATCCCCAGCGGGGGGCCTACGAGCAGTACTTC | CSARDPQRGAYEQYF
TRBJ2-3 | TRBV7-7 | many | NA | TGTGCTAGCAGCCCGAAGCTCGACGCCACAGATACGCAGTATTTT | CASSPKLDATDTQYF
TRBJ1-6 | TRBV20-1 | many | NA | TGCAGTGCTAGTGGGTGGATTGGGGTGGTTAAAGATTCACCCCTCCACTTT | CSASGWIGVVKDSPLHF
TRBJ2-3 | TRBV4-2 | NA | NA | TGTGCCAGCAGCCAAACCCGGGGCACAGATACGCAGTATTTT | CASSQTRGTDTQYF
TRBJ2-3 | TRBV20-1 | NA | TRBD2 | TGCAGTGCCGAGGGGGTAGCGGGAAGGAGAGAAGGGGCAGATACGCAGTATTTT | CSAEGVAGRREGADTQYF
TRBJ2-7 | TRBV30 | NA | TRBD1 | TGTGCCTTGGACAGGGTCGACGAGCAGTACTTC | CALDRVDEQYF
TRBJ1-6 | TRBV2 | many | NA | TGTGCCAGCAGCGGGGGGACGGTCAATTCACCCCTCCACTTT | CASSGGTVNSPLHF
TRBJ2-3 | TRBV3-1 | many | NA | TGTGCCAGCAGCCAATCCTTCGGGCGCACAGATACGCAGTATTTT | CASSQSFGRTDTQYF
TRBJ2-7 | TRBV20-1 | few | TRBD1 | TGCAGTGCCAATCAGGGACAGGGAGACCACGAGCAGTACTTC | CSANQGQGDHEQYF
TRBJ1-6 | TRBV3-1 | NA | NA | TGTGCCAGCAGCCAGTCAGACCATAATTCACCCCTCCACTTT | CASSQSDHNSPLHF
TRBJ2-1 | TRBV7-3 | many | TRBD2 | TGTGCCAGCAGCACGAGCGGGAGCCGTTACAATGAGCAGTTCTTC | CASSTSGSRYNEQFF
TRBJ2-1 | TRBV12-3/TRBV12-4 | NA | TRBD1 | TGTGCCAGCAGTACCGGGACAGGGACGGGTAATGAGCAGTTCTTC | CASSTGTGTGNEQFF
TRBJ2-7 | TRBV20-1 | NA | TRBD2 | TGCAGTGCCGCTAGAGTGGCTAGCGGGAGCTATGAGCAGTACTTC | CSAARVASGSYEQYF
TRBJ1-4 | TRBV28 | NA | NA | TGTGCCAGCAGTCCCCCGGGAGATGCAACTAATGAAAAACTGTCTTTT | CASSPPGDATNEKLSF
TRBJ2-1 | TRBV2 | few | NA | TGTGCCAGCAGTTTTATAGCGGAGGCGACGAATGAGCAGTTCTTC | CASSFIAEATNEQFF
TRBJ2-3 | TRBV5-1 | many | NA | TGCGCCAGCAGCTTGGTGGACATCACAGATACGCAGTATTTT | CASSLVDITDTQYF
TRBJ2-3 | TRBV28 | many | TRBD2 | TGTGCCACCACACTAGCGGGGGGCACAGATACGCAGTATTTT | CATTLAGGTDTQYF
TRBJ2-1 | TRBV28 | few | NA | TGTGCCAGCAGTTCTGGTAAGGGTTTCGATGAGCAGTTCTTC | CASSSGKGFDEQFF
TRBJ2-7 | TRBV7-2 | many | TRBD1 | TGTGCCAGCAGTCCAAGACAGGGTTGGGAGCAGTACTTC | CASSPRQGWEQYF
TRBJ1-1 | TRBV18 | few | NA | TGTGCCACCCGGGCAGGGGCGAACACTGAAGCTTTCTTT | CATRAGANTEAFF
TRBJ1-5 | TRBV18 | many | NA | TGTGCCAGCTCCCTTGGGCCGGCCGAATCAGCAGCCCAGCATTTT | CASSLGPAESAAQHF
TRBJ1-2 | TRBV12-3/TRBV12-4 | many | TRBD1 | TGTGCCAGCGGACAGGCATACTATGGCTACACCTTC | CASGQAYYGYTF
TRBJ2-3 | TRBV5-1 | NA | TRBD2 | TGCGCCAGCAGCTTTCTAACTAGCGGCACAGATACGCAGTATTTT | CASSFLTSGTDTQYF
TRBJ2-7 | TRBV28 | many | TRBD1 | TGTGCCAGCACCCAACGGACAGGGACCTACGAGCAGTACTTC | CASTQRTGTYEQYF
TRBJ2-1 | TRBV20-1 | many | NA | TGCAGTCCTACAATCGGGGGTGAGCAGTTCTTC | CSPTIGGEQFF
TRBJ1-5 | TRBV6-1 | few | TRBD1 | TGTGCCAGCAGTCCAAAAATCTCCGGGACAGGGGGTCAGCCCCAGCATTTT | CASSPKISGTGGQPQHF
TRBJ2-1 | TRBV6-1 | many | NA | TGTGCCAGCAGTGAAGAATCGTTTTTCGAGGGAAGCGATGAGCAGTTCTTC | CASSEESFFEGSDEQFF
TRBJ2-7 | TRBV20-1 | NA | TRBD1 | TGCAGTGCTAGAGATCCAGGACAGGGCATCGCCTACGAGCAGTACTTC | CSARDPGQGIAYEQYF
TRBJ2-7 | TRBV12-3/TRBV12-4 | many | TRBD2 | TGTGCCAGCAGTTTGACTAGCGGGAGCGGGTCGCAGTACTTC | CASSLTSGSGSQYF
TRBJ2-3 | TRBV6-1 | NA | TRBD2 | TGTGCCAGCAGTTGGACTAGTAGCCTAACAGATACGCAGTATTTT | CASSWTSSLTDTQYF
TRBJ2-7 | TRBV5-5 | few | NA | TGTGCCAGCAGACAATCTAGCGCGAGCTCCTACGAGCAGTACTTC | CASRQSSASSYEQYF
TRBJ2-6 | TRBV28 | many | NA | TGTGCCAGCAGTTTGGAGACAGCCGGGGCCAACGTCCTGACTTTC | CASSLETAGANVLTF
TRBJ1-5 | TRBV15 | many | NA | TGTGCCACGAGTAACGCCCAGAATCAGCCCCAGCATTTT | CATSNAQNQPQHF